What follows are 24 T cell receptor beta chains derived from one specimen sequenced in a study of shared clonotypes between healthy human individuals. Repertoires were generated with immunoSEQ multiplex PCR, while TCRdb's copy carries only in-frame clones and drops some. This sample has 2 million to 2.5 million clones, with approximately 93% found just once. The sequenced sample was naive CD4+ T cells from PBMCs. Subset denoted: CD45RA+ positively selected. These receptors came from a man in his late teens or twenties in good health. Some clones in this sample may be carry-over from other donors' samples.

The V gene is TRBV6-1, the J gene TRBJ1-1, with a tentative D call TRBD1 (6 bases). V gave up 7 bases and J gave up 1 base, with 13 bases separating them. Germline values: CDR1 MNHNS, CDR2 SASEGT. The length of the CDR3 is 14 residues. CDR3 amino acids: CASTNGQKNTEAFF. The CDR3 DNA sequence: TGTGCCAGCACCAACGGACAGAAGAACACTGAAGCTTTCTTT.

V gene TRBV5-4 combines with J gene TRBJ2-5, with 8 bases that match TRBD2. CDR3 length: 16 amino acids. The germline gives CDR1 SGHNT, CDR2 YYREEE (reference sequence). The ends lost 4 bases at V and 2 bases at J; junction bases unmatched: 10. The CDR3 reads CASSPVVLAGQETQYF. The DNA for the CDR3 is TGTGCCAGCAGCCCCGTGGTGCTAGCGGGTCAAGAGACCCAGTACTTC. Using reference TRBV5-4 and TRBJ2-5 for the parts outside the CDR3, the full variable domain is ETGVTQSPTHLIKTRGQQVTLRCSSQSGHNTVSWYQQALGQGPQFIFQYYREEENGRGNFPPRFSGLQFPNYSSELNVNALELDDSALYLCASSPVVLAGQETQYFGPGTRLLVL.

The V call is TRBV7-9, the J call TRBJ2-1; 12 positions match TRBD2. Looked up from germline, CDR1 is SEHNR and CDR2 is FQNEAQ (reference sequence). The CDR3 contains 16 residues. Losses at the gene ends were 5 bases for V and 10 bases for J; bases not matched to a gene: 12. The CDR3 region is CASSPTRGTSGSEQFF. The CDR3, as DNA: TGTGCCAGCAGCCCGACTAGGGGGACTAGCGGGTCAGAGCAGTTCTTC.

The rearrangement uses TRBV5-1 and TRBJ2-3; D call uncertain. The CDR3 contains 14 residues. Germline CDR1 reads SGHRS; CDR2 reads YFSETQ. V was cut by 1 base and J by 0 bases, with 6 bases left in between. CDR3 bases: TGCGCCAGCAGCTTGATGGGGAGCACAGATACGCAGTATTTT. Protein product: CASSLMGSTDTQYF.

V gene TRBV2 combines with J gene TRBJ2-1, with 7 bases fitting TRBD2. The CDR3 consists of 16 residues. The germline V gene encodes CDR1 SNHLY and CDR2 FYNNEI. The trim removed 2 bases at V and 4 bases at J, leaving 8 bases unmatched. The CDR3 coding sequence is TGTGCCAGCAGTGAATTTGGGACTACCAATTACAATGAGCAGTTCTTC. Translation: CASSEFGTTNYNEQFF. Variable domain in full (rest from reference TRBV2 and TRBJ2-1): EPEVTQTPSHQVTQMGQEVILRCVPISNHLYFYWYRQILGQKVEFLVSFYNNEISEKSEIFDDQFSVERPDGSNFTLKIRSTKLEDSAMYFCASSEFGTTNYNEQFFGPGTRLTVL.

The J gene is TRBJ2-7, the V gene TRBV30; D possibly corresponds to TRBD1 (6 bases). CDR3 length: 10 residues. In germline, CDR1 is GTSNPN, CDR2 SVGIG (reference sequence). In nucleotides, the CDR3 is TGTGCGACAGGAGTCTACGAGCAGTACTTC. Its translation: CATGVYEQYF.

A word on this clone: Other DNA sequences within the sample encode an identical CDR3. The rearrangement joins TRBV11-3 to TRBJ2-1; D not certain. This CDR3 contains 13 residues. V lost 2 bases to trimming and J lost 5 bases, with 7 bases between them. Per germline, CDR1 SGHNT and CDR2 YENEEA. CDR3 region: CASSLHRNNEQFF. CDR3 DNA sequence: TGTGCCAGCAGCTTACACCGGAACAATGAGCAGTTCTTC.

As to this clone: The same CDR3 can be traced to other DNA sequences in this sample. The chain combines TRBV7-8 with TRBJ2-7; 12 bases are shared with TRBD2. CDR3 length: 15 residues. The junction had 2 bases not matched to a gene; V was cut back by 3 bases and J by 2 bases. Germline V CDR1 and CDR2: SGHVS, FQNEAQ. CDR3 amino acids: CASSLLAGGTYEQYF. Written as DNA, the CDR3 is TGTGCCAGCAGCTTGCTAGCGGGAGGGACCTACGAGCAGTACTTC.

The chain has TRBV11-2 and TRBJ2-1; no clear D. Trimming left V 1 base short and J 8 bases short, with 9 bases between. In germline, CDR1 is SGHAT, CDR2 FQNNGV. The CDR3 spans 13 residues. The CDR3 spells CASSLAPWDEQFF. CDR3 sequence (DNA): TGTGCCAGCAGCTTAGCTCCTTGGGATGAGCAGTTCTTC.

J is TRBJ2-3 and V is TRBV2; D is undetermined. The ends were cut back, 8 bases at V and 3 bases at J, with 12 bases in the middle. The CDR3 runs to 13 residues. Germline CDR1 SNHLY, CDR2 FYNNEI. The CDR3 loop is CASVWSETDTQYF. For the CDR3, the DNA is TGTGCCAGCGTTTGGAGCGAAACAGATACGCAGTATTTT.

V usage is TRBV10-3 and J usage is TRBJ2-3; tentative D call: TRBD1 (6 bases). The V gene's germline CDR1 is ENHRY and CDR2 SYGVKD. Deletions cut 3 bases from V and 13 bases from J, with 11 bases between. This CDR3 is built from 11 residues. Written as DNA, the CDR3 is TGTGCCATCAGTGACACAGGGTTTAAGTATTTT. Translated, it gives CAISDTGFKYF.

This chain links TRBV27 with TRBJ1-2, with D hard to call. V was cut by 4 bases and J by 3 bases, with 12 bases left in between. This CDR3 region has 14 residues. Looked up from germline, CDR1 is MNHEY and CDR2 is SMNVEV (reference sequence). This CDR3 reads CASSSGQTYYGYTF. DNA of the CDR3: TGTGCCAGCAGTTCGGGTCAGACATACTATGGCTACACCTTC.

The chain recombines TRBV9 with TRBJ2-1; the match to TRBD2 covers 11 bases. The junction had 5 bases not matched to a gene; V was cut back by 1 base and J by 5 bases. This CDR3 region has 16 residues. Germline V gives CDR1 SGDLS, CDR2 YYNGEE. The CDR3 region has the DNA TGTGCCAGCAGCGTATTCGGACTAGCGGGTAACAATGAGCAGTTCTTC. Amino acid sequence: CASSVFGLAGNNEQFF.

The V and J genes are TRBV7-3 and TRBJ2-1, with 9 positions matching TRBD1. This CDR3 comprises 15 residues. Germline CDR1 SGHTA, CDR2 FQGTGA. V lost 2 bases and J lost 6; bases outside the gene matches: 5. For the CDR3, the DNA is TGTGCCAGCAGCTTACACAGGGGGCGGCCCAATGAGCAGTTCTTC. Translating gives CASSLHRGRPNEQFF.

Of note for this clone: The limits of the CDR3 on the DNA are not certain, so only TCRdb's listed CDR3 is given. This chain's CDR3 is CASSFGSGTATPGNTIYF. The chain uses TRBV12-1 and TRBJ1-3; the table's D gene call, TRBD1, was not cross checked with the DNA. TRBV12-1 is tagged as a pseudogene. With termini counted, the CDR3 has 18 amino acids.

This clone appeared a single time. The CDR3 DNA follows: TGTGCCTCGAGCGGCAGCACAGATACGCAGTATTTT. It codes for CASSGSTDTQYF. The chain is built from TRBV21-1 and TRBJ2-3; TRBD2 was called by the table and not checked on the DNA. TRBV21-1 counts as a pseudogene. The CDR3 consists of 12 residues.

This chain links TRBV9 with TRBJ2-3; no definite D call. The V gene lost 3 bases and the J gene lost 5 bases, with 10 bases spanning the gap. Germline CDR1 SGDLS, CDR2 YYNGEE. The CDR3 has 13 residues. CDR3 in amino acids: CASSEQVRDTQYF. For the CDR3, the DNA is TGTGCCAGCAGCGAGCAGGTGCGAGATACGCAGTATTTT.

The CDR3 DNA reads as TGTGCCAGCAGGGAAACGCCGGGACCACACTACGAGCAGTACTTC. It encodes CASRETPGPHYEQYF. The chain carries TRBV6-1 and TRBJ2-7; D assignment may be TRBD1 or TRBD2 (5 bases each). The V gene lost 6 bases and the J gene lost 3 bases, with 18 bases spanning the gap. The CDR3 sequence is 15 residues long. Germline CDR1 and CDR2: MNHNS and SASEGT.

The genes are TRBV21-1 and TRBJ2-3; the table calls TRBD2, which could not be checked here. TRBV21-1 is a pseudogene. The CDR3 is made up of 17 amino acids. CDR3 region: CASSKVVAGDLLDTQYF. The CDR3 region has the DNA TGTGCCAGCAGCAAAGTAGTAGCGGGAGATCTGTTAGATACGCAGTATTTT.

This sequence joins TRBV18 and TRBJ2-3; 12 nucleotides align to TRBD2. CDR1 KGHSH and CDR2 LQKENI come from the germline V gene. The CDR3 has 19 residues. V gave up 4 bases and J gave up 0 bases; unmatched junction bases: 11. The CDR3 nucleotides are TGTGCCAGCTCACGGACGGGACTAGCGGGTCCATCTAGCACAGATACGCAGTATTTT. This translates into CASSRTGLAGPSSTDTQYF.

The gene calls are TRBV27 and TRBJ2-7, with TRBD2 matching over 7 bases. Germline CDR1 reads MNHEY; CDR2 reads SMNVEV (reference sequence). CDR3 length: 13 residues. The J segment lost 6 bases and the V segment lost 3 bases, leaving 5 bases of the junction unmatched. The CDR3 coding sequence is TGTGCCAGCAGTTTTGCGGGAGCATCCGAGCAGTACTTC. Translation: CASSFAGASEQYF.

The chain combines TRBV28 with TRBJ2-3; D possibly corresponds to TRBD2 (5 bases). This CDR3 comprises 14 residues. Trimming left V 8 bases short and J 2 bases short, with 14 bases between. Germline CDR1 is MDHEN and CDR2 is SYDVKM. CDR3 sequence (DNA): TGTGCCAGCTCTGAGCGGAGATACACAGATACGCAGTATTTT. Its protein product is CASSERRYTDTQYF.

As to this clone: Additional DNA sequences in this sample encode the identical CDR3. The chain uses TRBV7-3 and TRBJ2-5; 8 nucleotides align to TRBD1. V lost 4 bases and J lost 5; bases outside the gene matches: 3. CDR1 is SGHTA and CDR2 is FQGTGA in the germline V gene. The CDR3 has 13 residues. In nucleotides, the CDR3 is TGTGCCAGCAGCTCAGGACAGGGCGAGACCCAGTACTTC. This sequence encodes CASSSGQGETQYF.

This chain uses TRBV10-3 with TRBJ2-5; D assignment may be TRBD1 or TRBD2 (5 bases each). The germline V and J ends were trimmed by 6 bases and 4 bases, with 15 bases remaining between them. The CDR3 covers 14 residues. Germline values: CDR1 ENHRY, CDR2 SYGVKD. The CDR3 sequence: CAISTVGDRETQYF. Written as DNA, the CDR3 is TGTGCCATCAGCACAGTAGGGGACCGAGAGACCCAGTACTTC.